The T cell receptor (beta chain) described here comes from a study of PD-1 blockade in classical Hodgkin lymphoma. The wider study: Nivolumab dosing for patients was 3 mg/kg, administered intravenously every 2 weeks.

Sequencing used immunoSEQ multiplex PCR; TCRdb keeps in-frame clones, though not all of them. The top ten hold roughly two fifths of the sample, which has about 20,000 clones, about three quarters seen once. Between the trimmed V and J ends, which lost 5 bases and 10 bases, there was a span of 15 bases. Germline V gene sequence: CDR1 SGHVS, CDR2 FNYEAQ. CDR3 length equals 14 residues. This clone was seen a single time. What it recognizes is unknown. Whole-study results and caveats: CD8+ TCR diversity did not rise significantly by C4D1, unlike CD4+. Although disease activity or prior therapy may be involved, causes of the repertoire differences remain undefined. Diminished baseline TCR diversity has been reported in newly diagnosed patients relative to healthy donors.

Time point defined: cycle 4 day 1 (C4D1), after about 6 weeks of nivolumab. Patients all relapsed after autologous stem cell transplantation, and there was variation in brentuximab vedotin exposure. The source material was peripheral blood mononuclear cells (PBMCs), sampled before the fourth cycle of nivolumab. This clonotype originated in a human donor with classical Hodgkin lymphoma. The V gene is TRBV7-6, the J gene TRBJ1-6; D is perhaps TRBD1 (6 bases). The DNA of the CDR3 is TGTGCCAGCAGCGCCAACAGGGTCTGGTCACCCCTCCACTTT. This encodes CASSANRVWSPLHF.